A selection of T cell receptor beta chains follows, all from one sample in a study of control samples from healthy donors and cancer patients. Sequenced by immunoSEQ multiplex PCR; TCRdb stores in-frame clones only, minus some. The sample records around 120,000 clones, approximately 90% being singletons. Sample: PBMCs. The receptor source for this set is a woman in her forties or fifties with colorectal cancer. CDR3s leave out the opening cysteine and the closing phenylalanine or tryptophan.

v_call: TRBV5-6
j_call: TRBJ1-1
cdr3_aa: ASSRTRGLGAF

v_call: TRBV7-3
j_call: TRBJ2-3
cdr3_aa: ASSLRVADTQY

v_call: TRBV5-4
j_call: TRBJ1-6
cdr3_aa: ASSLQRGNSPLH

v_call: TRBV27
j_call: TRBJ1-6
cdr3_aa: ASSPMSSYNSPLH

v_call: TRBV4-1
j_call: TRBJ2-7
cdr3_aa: ASSQAASSVGEQY

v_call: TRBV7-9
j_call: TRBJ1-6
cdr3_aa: ASSPVAAENSPLH

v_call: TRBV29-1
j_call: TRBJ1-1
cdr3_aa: SAQRTANTEAF

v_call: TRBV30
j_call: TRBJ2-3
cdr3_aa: AWKRPRASTDTQY

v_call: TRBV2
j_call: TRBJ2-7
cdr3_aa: ASSERGPSSYEQY

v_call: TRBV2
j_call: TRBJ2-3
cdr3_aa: ASSESVWMSTDTQY

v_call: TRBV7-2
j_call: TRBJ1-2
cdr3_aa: ASSLASGVRNGYT

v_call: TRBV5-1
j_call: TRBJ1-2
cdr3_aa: ASSLTGGGYGYT

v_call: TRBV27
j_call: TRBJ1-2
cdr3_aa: ASSLQGDGYT

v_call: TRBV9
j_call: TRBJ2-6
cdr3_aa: ASSVVGGRSSGANVLT

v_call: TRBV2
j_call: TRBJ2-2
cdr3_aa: ASSDADRDSLSFFANTGELF

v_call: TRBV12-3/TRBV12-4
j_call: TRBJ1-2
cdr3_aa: ASSSTWDGYT

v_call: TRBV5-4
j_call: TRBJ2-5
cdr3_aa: ASSTTGRETQY

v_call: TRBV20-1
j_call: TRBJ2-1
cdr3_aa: SAPRGDARF

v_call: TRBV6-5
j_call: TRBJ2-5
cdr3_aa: ASSRTGTQETQY

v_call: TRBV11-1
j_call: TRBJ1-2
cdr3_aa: ASSLNGDYGYT

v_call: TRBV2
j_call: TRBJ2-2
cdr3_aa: ASSVSSGNTGELF

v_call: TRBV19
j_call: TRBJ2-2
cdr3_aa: ASKRSRDTGELF

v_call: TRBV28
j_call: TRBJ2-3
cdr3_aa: ASTTGALAGGTQY

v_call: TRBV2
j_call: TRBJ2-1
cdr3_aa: ASSGLAGVYNEQF

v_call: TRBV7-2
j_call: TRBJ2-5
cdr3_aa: ASSSFLGTSGQETQY

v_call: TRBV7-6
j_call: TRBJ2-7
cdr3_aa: ASSRTGGFIYEQY

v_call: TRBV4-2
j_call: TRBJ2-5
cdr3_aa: ASSLYPAGGMGETQY

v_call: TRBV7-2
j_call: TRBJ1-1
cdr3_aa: ASSLGTGTTEAF

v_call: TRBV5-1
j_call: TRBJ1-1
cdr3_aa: ASSSNRGEAF

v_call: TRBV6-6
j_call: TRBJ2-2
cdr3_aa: ASSHGTQGTGELF

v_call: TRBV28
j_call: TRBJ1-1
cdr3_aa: ASAEVGGDIIEAF

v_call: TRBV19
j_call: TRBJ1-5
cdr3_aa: ASSPGQSAQPQH

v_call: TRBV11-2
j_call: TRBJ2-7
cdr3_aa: ASSLSRGYEQY

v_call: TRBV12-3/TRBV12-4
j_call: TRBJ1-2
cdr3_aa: ASKRQNYGYT

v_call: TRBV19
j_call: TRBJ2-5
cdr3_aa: ASSGRETSVRVTQY

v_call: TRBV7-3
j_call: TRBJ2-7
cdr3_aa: ASSRGPPSYEQY

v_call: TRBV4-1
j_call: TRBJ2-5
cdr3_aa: ASSRDQRWETQY

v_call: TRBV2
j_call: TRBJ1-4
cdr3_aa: ATARAPVREKLF

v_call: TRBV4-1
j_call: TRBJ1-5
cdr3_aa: ASSPFGQGKGQPQH

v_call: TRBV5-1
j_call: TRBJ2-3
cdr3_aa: ASSLGPGLAGGPWDTQY

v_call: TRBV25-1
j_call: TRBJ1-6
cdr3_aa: ASIGTALNSPLH

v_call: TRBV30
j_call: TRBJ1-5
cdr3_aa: AIGDSNQPQH

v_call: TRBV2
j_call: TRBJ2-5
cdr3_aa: ASRRGKETQY

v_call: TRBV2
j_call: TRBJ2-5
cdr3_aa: ASSEGLVY

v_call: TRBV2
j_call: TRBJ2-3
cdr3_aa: ASSSKRERIDTQY

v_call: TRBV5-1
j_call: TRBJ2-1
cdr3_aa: ASGRPSGNNEQF

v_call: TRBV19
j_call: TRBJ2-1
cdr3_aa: ASSLARDRGLNEQF